This T cell receptor (beta chain) was identified in a study of blood T cell repertoires in COVID-19. Generated by immunoSEQ multiplex PCR, the TCRdb table keeps only in-frame clones and is missing some. The sample records approximately 61,000 clones, approximately 86% being singletons. With 6 bases clipped from V and 2 bases from J, the junction kept 12 bases outside the gene matches. The CDR3 has 15 amino acids. CDR1 SQVTM and CDR2 ANQGSEA come from the germline V gene. Sequencing was carried out using peripheral blood. The clonotype was recovered from a human donor in a cohort sampled during active COVID-19. The chain couples TRBV29-1 to TRBJ1-2; 7 nucleotides match TRBD1. CDR3 sequence (DNA): TGCAGCGTCCTAACTCCGGGACAGAACAACTATGGCTACACCTTC. Protein: CSVLTPGQNNYGYTF.